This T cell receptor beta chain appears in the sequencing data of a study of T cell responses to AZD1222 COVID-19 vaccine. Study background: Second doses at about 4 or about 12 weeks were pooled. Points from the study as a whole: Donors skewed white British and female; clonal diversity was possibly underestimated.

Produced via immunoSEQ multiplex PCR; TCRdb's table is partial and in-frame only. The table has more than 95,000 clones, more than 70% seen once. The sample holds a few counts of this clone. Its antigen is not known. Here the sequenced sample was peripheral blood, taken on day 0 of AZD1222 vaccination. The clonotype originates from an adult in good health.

The CDR3, as DNA: TGTGCCAGTAAACAGAACTATGGCTACACCTTC. Amino acid sequence: CASKQNYGYTF. The J gene is TRBJ1-2, the V gene TRBV7-2; D unresolved. Germline-derived CDR1 and CDR2 are SGHTA and FQGNSA. Trimming stripped 9 bases from V and 2 bases from J, with 7 bases between. This CDR3 is built from 11 residues.